This T cell receptor beta chain derives from a study of beta chain features in type 1 diabetes. Sorting of CD4+ naive, central memory, regulatory and stem cell-like memory cells was performed via CD45RO/CCR7/CD25/CD127/CD95/CD27. This clone was counted between two and nine times. Compared with germline, one end of the junction differs, possibly owing to a read error. Germline loops: CDR1 SGHNT, CDR2 YYREEE (reference sequence). The CDR3 is made up of 15 amino acids. Of the isolated RNA, all was reverse transcribed, and so the sequenced material was expressed TCRB transcripts. Measured with immunoSEQ multiplex PCR; TCRdb has only the in-frame clones, and not every one. The repertoire holds hundreds of thousands of clones, around 15% seen once, with approximately 0.099% in the top ten.

The sequenced material came from naive CD4+ T cells from blood. This TCR was recovered from a man between 18 and 35 years old in good health. The rearrangement links TRBV5-4 to TRBJ1-1; a possible D gene is TRBD1 (5 bases). As DNA, the CDR3 is TGTGCCAGCACCTTGGCCGGGACCTTGAACACTGAAGCTTTCTTT. Protein sequence: CASTLAGTLNTEAFF.